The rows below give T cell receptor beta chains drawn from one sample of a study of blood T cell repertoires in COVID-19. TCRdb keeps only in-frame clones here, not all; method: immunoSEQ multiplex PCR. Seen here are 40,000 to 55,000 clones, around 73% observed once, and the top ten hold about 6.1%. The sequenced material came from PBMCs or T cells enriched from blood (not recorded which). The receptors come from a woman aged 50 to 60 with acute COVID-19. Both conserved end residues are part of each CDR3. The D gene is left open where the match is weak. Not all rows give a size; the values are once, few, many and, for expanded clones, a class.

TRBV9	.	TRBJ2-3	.	CASSVRAGATDTQYF	TGTGCCAGCAGCGTACGGGCGGGGGCCACAGATACGCAGTATTTT
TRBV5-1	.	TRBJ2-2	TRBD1	CASSSTGQGNTGELFF	TGCGCCAGCAGCTCTACAGGACAGGGGAACACCGGGGAGCTGTTTTTT
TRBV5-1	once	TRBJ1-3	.	CASSPGGGSGNTIYF	TGCGCCAGCAGTCCGGGAGGGGGGTCTGGAAACACCATATATTTT
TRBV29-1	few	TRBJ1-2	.	CSVQVNYGYTF	TGCAGCGTACAGGTTAACTATGGCTACACCTTC
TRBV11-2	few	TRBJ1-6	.	CASSLSPGDSPLHF	TGTGCCAGCAGCTTATCTCCAGGGGATTCACCCCTCCACTTT
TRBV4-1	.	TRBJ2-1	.	CASSQVGANEQFF	TGCGCCAGCAGCCAGGTAGGGGCCAATGAGCAGTTCTTC
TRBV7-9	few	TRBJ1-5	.	CASSLGDQPQHF	TGTGCCAGCAGCTTAGGAGATCAGCCCCAGCATTTT
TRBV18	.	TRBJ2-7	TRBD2	CASSPPGLASDEQYF	TGTGCCAGCTCACCGCCTGGACTAGCCTCGGACGAGCAGTACTTC
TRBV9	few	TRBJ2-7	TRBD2	CASSEILAGGPRDEQYF	TGTGCCAGCAGTGAAATCCTAGCGGGGGGGCCTCGGGACGAGCAGTACTTC
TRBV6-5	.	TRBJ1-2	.	CASSAIGANYGYTF	TGTGCCAGCAGCGCCATAGGAGCCAACTATGGCTACACCTTC
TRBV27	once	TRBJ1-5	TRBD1	CASSFTGGNSNQPQHF	TGTGCCAGCAGTTTCACAGGGGGCAATAGCAATCAGCCCCAGCATTTT
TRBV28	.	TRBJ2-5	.	CASSLPGGAQYF	TGTGCCAGCAGTTTACCGGGCGGGGCCCAGTACTTC
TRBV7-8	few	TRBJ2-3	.	CASSRTPDYTDTQYF	TGTGCCAGCAGCCGCACGCCCGACTACACAGATACGCAGTATTTT
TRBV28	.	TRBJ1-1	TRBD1	CASSLSIRGQNEAFF	TGTGCCAGCAGTTTATCGATCAGGGGGCAAAATGAAGCTTTCTTT
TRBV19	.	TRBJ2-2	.	CAVGGHYTGELFF	TGTGCCGTAGGGGGACACTACACCGGGGAGCTGTTTTTT
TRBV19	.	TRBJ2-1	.	CASTSGTTYNEQFF	TGTGCCAGTACCTCCGGGACAACCTACAATGAGCAGTTCTTC
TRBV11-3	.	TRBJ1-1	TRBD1	CASSQGAGTGLGEAFF	TGTGCCAGCAGCCAGGGGGCAGGGACTGGTTTGGGTGAAGCTTTCTTT
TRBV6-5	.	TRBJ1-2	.	CASSSGDKANYGYTF	TGTGCCAGCAGCTCCGGGGATAAAGCTAACTATGGCTACACCTTC
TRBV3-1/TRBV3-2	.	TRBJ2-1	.	CASSPTREGDNEQFF	TGTGCCAGCAGCCCCACTAGGGAGGGGGACAATGAGCAGTTCTTC
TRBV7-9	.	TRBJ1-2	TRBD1	CASSLGTGDGYTF	TGTGCCAGCAGCTTGGGGACAGGGGACGGCTACACCTTC
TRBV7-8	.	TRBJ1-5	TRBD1	CASSFDDRVQPQHF	TGTGCCAGCAGCTTTGACGACAGGGTTCAGCCCCAGCATTTT
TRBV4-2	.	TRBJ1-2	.	CASSQDRARDGYTF	TGTGCCAGCAGCCAAGATAGGGCGAGGGATGGCTACACCTTC
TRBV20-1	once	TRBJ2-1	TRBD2	CSASPLPAAGGQDEQFF	TGCAGTGCTAGTCCGCTTCCGGCAGCGGGGGGGCAAGATGAGCAGTTCTTC
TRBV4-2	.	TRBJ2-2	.	CASSPGQPDGELFF	TGTGCCAGCAGCCCCGGACAACCCGATGGGGAGCTGTTTTTT
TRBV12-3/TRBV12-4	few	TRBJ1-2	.	CASYSPRSGYTF	TGTGCCAGCTACTCGCCCCGGTCTGGCTACACCTTC
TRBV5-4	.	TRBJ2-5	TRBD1	CASSPGQGTKETQYF	TGTGCCAGCAGCCCGGGACAGGGCACAAAAGAGACCCAGTACTTC
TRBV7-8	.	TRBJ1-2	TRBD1	CASSRTTGTGYTF	TGTGCCAGCAGCCGCACGACAGGGACTGGCTACACCTTC
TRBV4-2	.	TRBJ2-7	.	CASSPQRNPTYEQYF	TGTGCCAGCAGCCCACAAAGAAACCCAACCTACGAGCAGTACTTC
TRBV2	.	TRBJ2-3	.	CASTLYRSGTDTQYF	TGTGCCAGCACTTTATACAGATCGGGCACAGATACGCAGTATTTT
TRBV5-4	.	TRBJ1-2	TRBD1	CASSFGQGVTRGYTF	TGTGCCAGCAGCTTTGGACAGGGGGTCACACGGGGCTACACCTTC
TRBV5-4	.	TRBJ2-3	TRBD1	CASSDRDGAQYF	TGTGCCAGCAGCGACAGGGACGGGGCGCAGTATTTT
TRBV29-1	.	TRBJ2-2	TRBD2	CSVEAQTSGGNTGELFF	TGCAGCGTTGAGGCCCAGACTAGCGGGGGGAACACCGGGGAGCTGTTTTTT
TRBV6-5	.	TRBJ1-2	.	CASRPDRFYGYTF	TGTGCCAGCAGACCTGACAGGTTCTATGGCTACACCTTC
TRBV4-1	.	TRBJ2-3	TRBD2	CASSQDGLAADTQYF	TGCGCCAGCAGCCAAGATGGACTAGCGGCAGATACGCAGTATTTT
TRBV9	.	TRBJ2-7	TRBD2	CASSVSGGASYEQYF	TGTGCCAGCAGCGTTAGCGGGGGGGCCTCCTACGAGCAGTACTTC
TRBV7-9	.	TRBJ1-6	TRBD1	CASSPGTGSYNSPLHF	TGTGCCAGCAGCCCCGGGACAGGCTCCTATAATTCACCCCTCCACTTT
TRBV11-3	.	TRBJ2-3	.	CASSSSWTGTSTDTQYF	TGTGCCAGCAGCTCCTCATGGACTGGGACTAGCACAGATACGCAGTATTTT
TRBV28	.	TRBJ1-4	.	CASSSGDLEFF	TGTGCCAGCAGTTCTGGGGACTTAGAGTTTTTT
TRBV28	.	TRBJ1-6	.	CASSFDPSGTINSPLHF	TGTGCCAGCAGTTTCGATCCATCCGGGACAATTAATTCACCCCTCCACTTT
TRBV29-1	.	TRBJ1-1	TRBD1	CSVTGQGPRTEAFF	TGCAGCGTTACCGGACAGGGACCTAGGACTGAAGCTTTCTTT
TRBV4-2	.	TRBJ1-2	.	CASSQDRKGGYGYTF	TGTGCCAGCAGCCAAGATCGGAAAGGGGGCTATGGCTACACCTTC
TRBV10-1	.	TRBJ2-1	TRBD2	CASSDPSTSREQFF	TGCGCCAGCAGTGACCCTTCGACTAGCAGGGAGCAGTTCTTC
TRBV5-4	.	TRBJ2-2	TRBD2	CASSPGAGRNTGELFF	TGTGCCAGCAGCCCTGGAGCGGGGCGAAACACCGGGGAGCTGTTTTTT
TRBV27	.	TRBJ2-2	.	CASSYKVIGELFF	TGTGCCAGCAGTTACAAAGTCATCGGGGAGCTGTTTTTT
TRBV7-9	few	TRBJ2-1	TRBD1	CASSLRDRGDEQFF	TGTGCCAGCAGCCTCCGGGACAGGGGAGATGAGCAGTTCTTC
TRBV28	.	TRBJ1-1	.	CASIVRDFTEAFF	TGTGCCAGCATCGTCAGGGATTTCACTGAAGCTTTCTTT
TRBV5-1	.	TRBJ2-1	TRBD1	CASSPGTGVYNEQFF	TGCGCCAGCAGCCCGGGGACAGGAGTATACAATGAGCAGTTCTTC
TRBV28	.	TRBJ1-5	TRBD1	CASSKDRGRGNQPQHF	TGTGCCAGCAGTAAGGACAGGGGCCGGGGCAATCAGCCCCAGCATTTT
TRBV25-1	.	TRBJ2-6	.	CASSEGTSGTGANVLTF	TGTGCCAGCAGTGAAGGCACTTCAGGGACTGGGGCCAACGTCCTGACTTTC
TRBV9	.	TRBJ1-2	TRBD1	CASSALDRAIYGYTF	TGTGCCAGCAGCGCTCTTGACAGGGCCATCTATGGCTACACCTTC
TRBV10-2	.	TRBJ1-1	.	CASSDPGNTEAFF	TGCGCCAGCAGTGATCCCGGGAACACTGAAGCTTTCTTT